These 32 T cell receptor beta chains were all obtained from the same sample, sequenced in a study of blood T cells in healthy people across ages. The authors ran a second PCR of about 6 to 11 cycles using a sample-barcoded 5' primer and a J-beta primer mix. Using its own MiXCR run on the 5' RACE reads, TCRdb lists one record per CDR3 protein. The sample consists of about 670,000 distinct CDR3 sequences, approximately 52% of them appearing once. The sequenced sample was blood. Every receptor here comes from a woman aged 80 or older in good health.

This chain links TRBV9 with TRBJ2-5; D ambiguous. CDR1 is SGDLS and CDR2 is YYNGEE in the germline V gene. V was trimmed by 5 bases and J by 11 bases, leaving 16 bases between them. This CDR3 contains 12 residues. The CDR3 sequence is CASRSDPPPQYF. The DNA for the CDR3 is TGTGCCAGCAGGTCGGATCCCCCCCCGCAGTACTTC.

This clonotype was seen a handful of times. The chain has TRBV4-2 and TRBJ1-3; 9 bases are a match to TRBD1. CDR1 and CDR2 (germline): LGHNA, YNFKEQ. J gave up 0 bases and V 1 base, and 10 bases lay outside the gene matches. The CDR3 contains 19 residues. The CDR3 DNA follows: TGTGCCAGCAGCCAAGCCCCGGACAGGGGTTATCCCTCTGGAAACACCATATATTTT. It yields the protein CASSQAPDRGYPSGNTIYF.

Points on this clonotype: Possible read error: a much larger clone is one base away. The chain couples TRBV15 to TRBJ2-7; TRBD1 might be the D (5 bases). The CDR3 contains 15 residues. The germline V gene encodes CDR1 LNHNV and CDR2 YYDKDF (reference sequence). CDR3 nucleotide sequence: TGTGCCACCGGCAGAGATTTAGGGGTCTCCTACGAGCAGTACTTC. Amino acids: CATGRDLGVSYEQYF.

The genes are TRBV29-1 and TRBJ2-7; 7 nucleotides line up with TRBD1. V shed 6 bases, J shed 2 bases, and the junction held 10 bases outside the gene matches. The length of the CDR3 is 14 residues. Germline CDR1 is SQVTM and CDR2 is ANQGSEA. The chain's CDR3 is CSVSTGQTTYEQYF. CDR3 sequence (DNA): TGCAGCGTGAGCACGGGACAGACAACCTACGAGCAGTACTTC.

The chain carries TRBV20-1 and TRBJ2-4; D uncertain. Germline V lookup: CDR1 DFQATT, CDR2 SNEGSKA (reference sequence). The ends were cut back, 3 bases at V and 7 bases at J, with 16 bases in the middle. CDR3 length: 14 amino acids. The CDR3 coding sequence is TGCAGTGCTAGCCCCCCTTTCGTCAATAACATTCAGTACTTC. Amino acid sequence: CSASPPFVNNIQYF.

This chain uses TRBV27 with TRBJ1-3; unclear D gene. The CDR3 spans 14 residues. Germline CDR1 reads MNHEY; CDR2 reads SMNVEV (reference sequence). Trimming took 6 bases from V and 2 from J, leaving 11 bases between them. The CDR3 nucleotides read TGTGCCAGCAGCTCAATGCCGGCTGGAAACACCATATATTTT. Translated, it gives CASSSMPAGNTIYF.

This rearrangement joins TRBV7-2 to TRBJ2-7; 10 bases agree with TRBD2. Trimming took 3 bases from V and 0 from J; bases not matched to a gene: 8. Germline lookup yields CDR1 SGHTA and CDR2 FQGNSA. CDR3 size: 17 residues. This CDR3 is CASSLPSGGSISYEQYF. The CDR3 nucleotides read TGTGCCAGCAGCTTGCCTAGCGGGGGATCCATCTCCTACGAGCAGTACTTC.

The J gene is TRBJ2-2, the V gene TRBV4-2, with TRBD2 matching 12 bases. This CDR3 is 18 amino acids long. In germline, CDR1 is LGHNA, CDR2 YNFKEQ. V lost 1 base, J lost 6 bases, and 9 bases stayed unmatched. This CDR3 reads CASSQGTSGGHPAGELFF. CDR3 nucleotides: TGTGCCAGCAGCCAAGGCACTAGCGGGGGGCACCCCGCCGGGGAGCTGTTTTTT.

This clonotype was seen only a few times. The chain couples TRBV2 to TRBJ1-1, with D uncertain. V was pared by 6 bases and J by 7 bases, with 15 bases between. Germline CDR1 is SNHLY and CDR2 is FYNNEI. The CDR3 covers 13 residues. The DNA for the CDR3 is TGTGCCAGCAGAACCGGACCTCTGGGTGAAGCTTTCTTT. It is translated as CASRTGPLGEAFF.

The chain joins TRBV4-2 to TRBJ1-1; maybe TRBD1 (5 bases). The germline V gene has CDR1 LGHNA and CDR2 YNFKEQ. This CDR3 has 15 residues. Deletions cut 3 bases from V and 7 bases from J, with 18 bases between. The CDR3 DNA is TGTGCCAGCAGCCAGCGAGCCAGGGCCCAAGATGAAGCTTTCTTT. This codes for CASSQRARAQDEAFF.

A note on this clonotype: A single base separates this from a much larger clone, so it may be a read error. The rearrangement uses TRBV10-3 and TRBJ2-4; no reliable D call. The DNA end favors TRBJ2-7, so the J call may be wrong. CDR3 length: 13 residues. Germline assignment: CDR1 ENHRY and CDR2 SYGVKD. CDR3 coding DNA: TGTGCCATCAGTGTGTCGAACTTCTACGAGCAGTACTTC. Its protein is CAISVSNFYEQYF.

The sample holds many counts of this clonotype. CDR3 in DNA: TGTGCCAGCAGTTTATCGAGCCAGGCTAACTATGGCTACACCTTC. The encoded protein is CASSLSSQANYGYTF. The chain employs TRBV27 and TRBJ1-2; D is ambiguous. The CDR3 loop spans 15 amino acids. Germline V lookup: CDR1 MNHEY, CDR2 SMNVEV (reference sequence). Trimming left V 0 bases short and J 0 bases short, with 8 bases between.

About this clonotype itself: One base away lies a much larger clone, so this may be a sequencing read error. The chain carries TRBV5-4 and TRBJ1-1, with 11 bases aligning to TRBD1. There are 16 residues in the CDR3. Trimming cost V 4 bases and J 6 bases; bases outside gene matches: 11. The germline CDR1 and CDR2 sequences are SGHNT and YYREEE (reference sequence). The CDR3 nucleotides are TGTGCCAGCAGCAACCGGGACAGGGGGTGCGGGGCTGAAGCTTTCTTT. Translated, it gives CASSNRDRGCGAEAFF.

This clonotype was detected ten times or more. The chain employs TRBV9 and TRBJ1-2; no definite D call. With 5 bases removed from V and 8 bases from J, the gap between germline ends came to 13 bases. Germline loops: CDR1 SGDLS, CDR2 YYNGEE. CDR3 length equals 12 residues. The CDR3 reads CASRSEGAGYTF. The CDR3 DNA reads TGTGCCAGCAGGTCGGAGGGCGCGGGCTACACCTTC.

In the case of this clonotype: One base away lies a much larger clone, so this may be a sequencing read error. Without the conserved terminal phenylalanine or tryptophan, this CDR3 likely stems from a read error. The genes are TRBV7-8 and TRBJ2-3, with D hard to call. CDR1 and CDR2 from the germline V gene are SGHVS and FQNEAQ. Between the trimmed V and J ends, which lost 8 bases and 0 bases, there was a span of 12 bases. This CDR3 is 14 amino acids long. CDR3 in amino acids: CASANGGSTDTQYL. For the CDR3, the DNA is TGTGCCAGCGCAAACGGCGGTAGCACAGATACGCAGTATCTT.

This chain links TRBV7-2 with TRBJ2-5; D might be TRBD1 or TRBD2, each matching 5 bases. The V end lost 2 bases, the J end lost 5 bases, and 15 bases lay between the germline ends. CDR3 length: 15 residues. Germline-derived CDR1 and CDR2 are SGHTA and FQGNSA. DNA for the CDR3: TGTGCCAGCAGCTTAAACGGTTACTGGGGGGAGACCCAGTACTTC. Translated, it gives CASSLNGYWGETQYF.

The rearrangement links TRBV6-1 to TRBJ2-3; 7 bases are shared with TRBD1. Germline V gene data show CDR1 as MNHNS and CDR2 as SASEGT. The junction had 7 bases not matched to a gene; V was cut back by 6 bases and J by 4 bases. This CDR3 has 14 residues. The CDR3 nucleotides are TGTGCCAGCAGCTCGGGACAGCGCGCAGATACGCAGTATTTT. Translated, it gives CASSSGQRADTQYF.

The chain uses TRBV7-8 and TRBJ2-2, with TRBD2 matching 10 bases. Trimming took 4 bases from V and 5 from J; bases not matched to a gene: 4. The CDR3 loop spans 15 amino acids. CDR1 is SGHVS, CDR2 FQNEAQ, per germline. The CDR3 nucleotides read TGTGCCAGCAGCTCCGGGACTAGCGCGACCGGGGAGCTGTTTTTT. This codes for CASSSGTSATGELFF.

This clonotype was counted at least ten times. The genes are TRBV6-5 and TRBJ2-1; D is ambiguous. This CDR3 has 14 residues. Germline CDR1 MNHEY, CDR2 SVGAGI. The V and J ends lost 0 bases and 7 bases respectively, with 10 bases between them. The CDR3 protein is CASSYSAIRNEQFF. For the CDR3, the DNA is TGTGCCAGCAGTTACTCTGCGATTAGGAATGAGCAGTTCTTC.

This chain uses TRBV6-2 or TRBV6-3 with TRBJ2-3; 10 bases are a match to TRBD1. Losses at the gene ends were 6 bases for V and 4 bases for J; bases not matched to a gene: 4. The CDR3 is 14 amino acids. CDR1 is MNHEY, CDR2 SVGEGT, per germline. CDR3 sequence: CASRTGGLSDTQYF. CDR3 sequence (DNA): TGTGCCAGCAGGACAGGGGGCCTATCAGATACGCAGTATTTT.

About this clonotype itself: Being one base from a much bigger clone, this may be a read error. V and J are TRBV28 and TRBJ2-1, with no clear D. The CDR3 extends over 14 amino acids. Germline CDR1 MDHEN, CDR2 SYDVKM. CDR3 region: CASTDTVTYNERFF. DNA of the CDR3: TGTGCCAGCACCGACACGGTAACCTACAATGAGCGGTTCTTC.

This clonotype was seen only once. The chain joins TRBV10-3 to TRBJ2-5, with D possibly being TRBD1 or TRBD2 (6 bases each). Germline loops: CDR1 ENHRY, CDR2 SYGVKD. V lost 5 bases to trimming and J lost 3 bases, with 10 bases between them. The CDR3 consists of 13 residues. The CDR3 loop is CAISWGAKETQYF. In DNA form, the CDR3 reads TGTGCCATCAGTTGGGGGGCCAAAGAGACCCAGTACTTC.

A note on this clonotype: This may come from a read error, since a much larger clone is one base off. J is TRBJ2-2 and V is TRBV6-5, with D unresolved. This CDR3 has 9 residues. CDR1 and CDR2 from the germline V gene are MNHEY and SVGAGI. The CDR3: CASTEELFF. The DNA of the CDR3 is TGTGCCAGTACCGAGGAGCTGTTTTTT.

V gene TRBV15 combines with J gene TRBJ2-3, with TRBD1 identical over 11 bases. This CDR3 is 14 amino acids long. The V gene end was trimmed by 5 bases and the J gene end by 7 bases; junction bases not matched to a gene: 5. Germline V CDR1 and CDR2: LNHNV, YYDKDF (reference sequence). CDR3 coding DNA: TGTGCCACCAGCCTGGACAGGGGGCCAAATACGCAGTATTTT. It specifies CATSLDRGPNTQYF.

To note about this clonotype: Mismatch with germline at one junction end may stem from a read error. V gene TRBV5-6 combines with J gene TRBJ2-1; possibly TRBD1 for D (5 bases). This CDR3 has 14 amino acids. CDR1 is SGHDT, CDR2 YYEEEE, per germline. The CDR3 spells CANSLAQGYNEQFF. DNA of the CDR3: TGTGCCAACAGCTTGGCGCAGGGCTACAATGAGCAGTTCTTC.

This clonotype was seen ten or more times. The genes are TRBV12-3 or TRBV12-4 and TRBJ1-6, with D possibly matching TRBD1 (5 bases). The V gene lost 6 bases and the J gene lost 9 bases, with 15 bases spanning the gap. The length of the CDR3 is 14 residues. The CDR3 here is CASSPTRDGSPLHF. CDR3 in DNA: TGTGCCAGCAGCCCCACCCGGGACGGTTCACCCCTCCACTTT.

This chain connects TRBV24-1 to TRBJ2-5; 9 nucleotides match TRBD2. Germline V gives CDR1 KGHDR, CDR2 SFDVKD. The CDR3 runs to 15 residues. V was clipped by 4 bases and J by 1 base; unmatched bases: 3. The CDR3: CATSEAGGVQETQYF. In nucleotides, the CDR3 is TGTGCCACCAGTGAGGCGGGGGGGGTCCAAGAGACCCAGTACTTC.

The chain couples TRBV27 to TRBJ2-5; unclear D gene. The CDR3 contains 13 residues. Trimming stripped 7 bases from V and 0 bases from J, with 9 bases between. Germline V gene sequence: CDR1 MNHEY, CDR2 SMNVEV (reference sequence). The CDR3 DNA follows: TGTGCCAGCACCCCCCCGTACCAAGAGACCCAGTACTTC. Translating gives CASTPPYQETQYF.

The chain employs TRBV12-3 or TRBV12-4 and TRBJ1-1; D is uncertain. The CDR3 consists of 15 residues. Trimming shortened V by 0 bases and J by 4 bases, and 12 bases separated the two germline ends. CDR3 in DNA: TGTGCCAGCAGTTTAGCCCCTCCCCGGGGCACTGAAGCTTTCTTT. Translating gives CASSLAPPRGTEAFF.

The chain couples TRBV14 to TRBJ2-3; D uncertain. There are 16 residues in the CDR3. Trimming took 2 bases from V and 2 from J, leaving 14 bases between them. From germline, CDR1 is SGHDN and CDR2 FVKESK. The CDR3 loop is CASSQPGRTNTDTQYF. CDR3 coding DNA: TGTGCCAGCAGCCAACCTGGACGGACCAACACAGATACGCAGTATTTT. Looking up the rest from reference TRBV14 and TRBJ2-3 gives the full variable domain: EAGVTQFPSHSVIEKGQTVTLRCDPISGHDNLYWYRRVMGKEIKFLLHFVKESKQDESGMPNNRFLAERTGGTYSTLKVQPAELEDSGVYFCASSQPGRTNTDTQYFGPGTRLTVL.

With respect to this clonotype: Given a much more abundant clone one base away, this may be a read error. The V call is TRBV28, the J call TRBJ2-7; TRBD2 aligns across 13 bases. The CDR3 is 18 residues long. Germline CDR1 and CDR2: MDHEN and SYDVKM. V was clipped by 9 bases and J by 3 bases; unmatched bases: 17. Here the CDR3 DNA reads TGTGCCAGTCCTCCCGGGACTAGCGGGACCCGAATGAGCTACGAGCAGTACTTC. Amino acid sequence: CASPPGTSGTRMSYEQYF. The whole variable domain, remainder taken from reference TRBV28 and TRBJ2-7, is DVKVTQSSRYLVKRTGEKVFLECVQDMDHENMFWYRQDPGLGLRLIYFSYDVKMKEKGDIPEGYSVSREKKERFSLILESASTNQTSMYLCASPPGTSGTRMSYEQYFGPGTRLTVT.

The table lists this clonotype with a count of one. A read error is possible here, since a much larger clone lies one base away. The chain links TRBV20-1 to TRBJ2-3; the match to TRBD2 covers 9 bases. J gave up 6 bases and V 0 bases, and 7 bases lay outside the gene matches. This CDR3 has 15 amino acids. Germline V CDR1 and CDR2: DFQATT, SNEGSKA (reference sequence). The CDR3 nucleotides read TGCAGTGCTAGAGATTCTAGCGCGGGGGGGGATACGCAGTATTTT. It specifies CSARDSSAGGDTQYF.